This entry describes one TCR beta chain. This clonotype was recorded a few times. The antigen it binds to is not known. Base qualities were left out, and no much larger clone turns up one base away. The library was prepared using 5' RACE. The sequencer was an Illumina HiSeq 2500. A second PCR of about 6 to 11 cycles was performed with a sample-barcoded 5' primer and a J-beta primer mix. Each TCR beta cDNA molecule received a unique molecular identifier from a template-switch 5' adaptor carrying 12 random nucleotides. Each sample yielded at least 2.5 million CDR3-containing paired-end reads. All of the RNA was converted into first-strand cDNA using the Mint cDNA synthesis kit, with a TRBC-specific oligonucleotide serving as the primer. Following uracil-DNA glycosylase treatment, all cDNA underwent a first 18-cycle PCR with the universal primers M1SS and BC2_uni_R. For the original study's pipeline: Normalization of each sample was performed by random selection of 1 million high-quality reads, each carrying a distinct molecular identifier. Instead of being binned into consensus sequences, reads that shared molecular identifiers were thrown out. MiTCR, set to a Q25 quality threshold and the strictest error-elimination algorithm, was used for CDR3 identification, clonotype clustering and error correction. A nonparametric unseen species model using Euler transformation provided a lower-bound estimate of total TCR beta diversity. Clones were called with MiXCR by TCRdb after fastp trimmed the public reads at Q25, and only in-frame beta chains were retained. Rows merge per CDR3 protein into single entries with the most common DNA and genes. What appears here as the V and J calls and clone size reflects TCRdb's work, not the paper's. The sample contains some 1.5 million distinct CDR3 sequences, about 30% of them found a single time. The ten largest clonotypes hold over 7% of the sample.

This sample was included in a study of blood T cells in healthy people across ages (dated by TCRdb to between 2015 and 2016). Study-wide context: Template switching captured roughly one uniquely barcoded TCR beta cDNA molecule per two T cells in model experiments. Using deep sequencing normalized with unique cDNA molecular identifiers, the study measured how TCR beta repertoire diversity changes with age. The donors were split into four age groups: young (average 16 years), middle-aged (around 40), aged (approximately 60) and long-lived (roughly 80). To avoid experimental bias, donors of different ages were distributed randomly across sequencing lanes. For two donors (one aged 18 to 29 and one aged 80 or older), the study analyzed two additional independent replicas of 1 million unique cDNA reads from the same blood draw. Broader findings and caveats from the paper: Total diversity estimates from one million sequenced T cells were considered lower bounds and underestimates. Compared with the aged group, the long-lived group had more naive CD4+ T cells, fewer expanded clones and increased TCR diversity, suggesting age selection. Bulk unsorted PBMC profiling prevented conclusive comparison of naive and antigen-experienced compartments. A strong correlation was found between observed TCR beta diversity and the percentage of naive T cells measured by flow cytometry. Observed TCR beta diversity per million T cells fell roughly linearly with age, and a significant reduction was already apparent by age approximately 41. Because donor CMV infection status was unknown, age-related changes in expanded clonotypes were potentially confounded.

The approximately 40 donors, aged about 6 to 100 years, were systemically healthy Caucasian individuals from Russia. Approximately 10 milliliters of peripheral blood were collected from each donor into EDTA-treated Vacutainer tubes. Ficoll-Paque density-gradient centrifugation was used to isolate PBMCs, with at least 6 million obtained per sample. Trizol reagent was used to extract total RNA from PBMCs, with at least 5.5 micrograms per sample. For every donor, an aliquot of PBMCs went through flow cytometry to measure the percentages of naive CD45RAhigh/CD27high T cells. CDR1 and CDR2, per the germline V gene, are SGHTA and FQGNSA. Including the terminal cysteine and phenylalanine, the CDR3 comprises 16 residues. Just CDR3 DNA is preserved here, 48 bases in frame from base 1. A distance of 16 bases separates the germline ends of V and J, which lose 0 bases and 7 bases respectively.

This sequence was found in a woman in her 30s in good health. The receptor chain draws on TRBV7-2 and TRBJ2-1, and the D gene may be TRBD2, 6 bases matching. The source material was blood. CDR3 protein: CASSLAGVGTSNEQFF. The bases read TGTGCCAGCAGCTTAGCGGGGGTTGGGACTTCAAATGAGCAGTTCTTC.